A single sample gave rise to the 17 T cell receptor beta chains below, sequenced in a study of T cells after yellow fever vaccination. TCRdb reprocessed the 5' RACE reads with MiXCR, giving one entry per CDR3 protein. The data contain more than 95,000 distinct CDR3 sequences, under 8% of them singletons. This material consisted of CD4+ T cells sorted from PBMCs, taken 9 to 11 days after the first yellow fever vaccination. Receptors originate from a young man who received the YFV17D yellow fever vaccine.

In its sample, this clonotype was seen many times. The genes are TRBV19 and TRBJ2-3, with D possibly being TRBD1 or TRBD2 (5 bases each). The V end was cut by 10 bases, the J end by 5 bases, with 19 bases between. This CDR3 spans 14 amino acids. In germline, CDR1 is LNHDA, CDR2 SQIVND (reference sequence). The CDR3 DNA reads as TGTGCCACCGGGTCGGGGAAGGGACGAGATACGCAGTATTTT. Its translation is CATGSGKGRDTQYF.

This clonotype has a handful of counts. J is TRBJ2-2 and V is TRBV12-3 or TRBV12-4, with D unclear. Trimming removed 7 bases at V and 7 bases at J, with 19 bases between. The CDR3 has 15 residues. Here the CDR3 DNA reads TGTGCCAGCACCCCGGTACGACACCTAAGCGGGGAGCTGTTTTTT. Encoded protein: CASTPVRHLSGELFF.

The sample holds many counts of this clonotype. The chain is built from TRBV4-2 and TRBJ2-2; perhaps TRBD1 as D (6 bases). CDR1 and CDR2 from the germline V gene are LGHNA and YNFKEQ. The V end was cut by 1 base, the J end by 2 bases, with 11 bases between. This CDR3 comprises 16 residues. The CDR3 sequence: CASSQGTGTNTGELFF. The CDR3 coding sequence is TGTGCCAGCAGCCAAGGAACAGGGACCAACACCGGGGAGCTGTTTTTT.

This clonotype showed up many times. This chain uses TRBV10-3 with TRBJ2-2; possible D gene TRBD2, 7 bases. This CDR3 comprises 13 residues. Germline CDR1 and CDR2: ENHRY and SYGVKD. The V and J ends lost 10 bases and 6 bases respectively, with 15 bases between them. This chain's CDR3 is CASRGADAGELFF. Written as DNA, the CDR3 is TGTGCCAGTCGGGGGGCCGACGCCGGGGAGCTGTTTTTT.

This clonotype was observed many times. This chain uses TRBV2 with TRBJ2-3; 7 bases agree with TRBD1. The V gene's germline CDR1 is SNHLY and CDR2 FYNNEI. This CDR3 comprises 15 residues. With 4 bases clipped from V and 1 base from J, the junction kept 5 bases outside the gene matches. CDR3 loop: CASSGRDRGTDTQYF. The CDR3 DNA sequence: TGTGCCAGCAGTGGCCGGGACAGAGGCACAGATACGCAGTATTTT. Looking up the rest from reference TRBV2 and TRBJ2-3 gives the full variable domain: EPEVTQTPSHQVTQMGQEVILRCVPISNHLYFYWYRQILGQKVEFLVSFYNNEISEKSEIFDDQFSVERPDGSNFTLKIRSTKLEDSAMYFCASSGRDRGTDTQYFGPGTRLTVL.

Ten or more counts support this clonotype. The chain employs TRBV30 and TRBJ2-7; no clear D. This CDR3 has 15 amino acids. Trimming removed 1 base at V and 3 bases at J, with 16 bases between. Per the germline V gene, CDR1 is GTSNPN and CDR2 is SVGIG (reference sequence). The CDR3 here is CAWSGGPQGRYEQYF. CDR3 in DNA: TGTGCCTGGAGTGGAGGACCCCAAGGGCGCTACGAGCAGTACTTC. Combining the CDR3 with reference TRBV30 and TRBJ2-7 gives the whole variable domain SQTIHQWPATLVQPVGSPLSLECTVEGTSNPNLYWYRQAAGRGLQLLFYSVGIGQISSEVPQNLSASRPQDRQFILSSKKLLLSDSGFYLCAWSGGPQGRYEQYFGPGTRLTVT.

This clonotype was detected ten times or more. The chain is built from TRBV15 and TRBJ1-1, with 7 nucleotides matching TRBD1. The CDR3 totals 14 residues. Germline-derived CDR1 and CDR2 are LNHNV and YYDKDF (reference sequence). The V and J ends lost 0 bases and 4 bases, in that order; junction bases with no gene match: 2. The CDR3 region is CATSRDNRGTEAFF. CDR3 nucleotide sequence: TGTGCCACCAGCAGAGATAACAGGGGCACTGAAGCTTTCTTT.

This clonotype appeared many times. V and J are TRBV3-1 and TRBJ2-4; D not certain. Germline CDR1 and CDR2: LGHDT and YNNKEL (reference sequence). The CDR3 covers 15 residues. V dropped 2 bases and J dropped 1 base, with 9 bases sitting between them. In DNA form, the CDR3 reads TGTGCCAGCAGCCAAAGGGCCGGGGCCAAAAACATTCAGTACTTC. Residues: CASSQRAGAKNIQYF. Looking up the rest from reference TRBV3-1 and TRBJ2-4 gives the full variable domain: DTAVSQTPKYLVTQMGNDKSIKCEQNLGHDTMYWYKQDSKKFLKIMFSYNNKELIINETVPNRFSPKSPDKAHLNLHINSLELGDSAVYFCASSQRAGAKNIQYFGAGTRLSVL.

This clonotype was picked up many times. The V and J genes are TRBV10-3 and TRBJ1-1; D remains ambiguous. Germline loops: CDR1 ENHRY, CDR2 SYGVKD. V lost 2 bases to trimming and J lost 8 bases, with 12 bases between them. The CDR3 runs to 13 residues. The CDR3 loop reads CAISEPNNQEAFF. CDR3 DNA sequence: TGTGCCATCAGTGAGCCCAATAACCAGGAAGCTTTCTTT.

This sequence joins TRBV4-1 and TRBJ1-2, with 10 positions matching TRBD1. Trimming cost V 0 bases and J 6 bases; bases outside gene matches: 4. Germline V gene sequence: CDR1 MGHRA, CDR2 YSYEKL. This CDR3 is built from 15 residues. The CDR3 coding sequence is TGCGCCAGCAGCCAAGAAGGGACAGGGGCAGATGGCTACACCTTC. Protein: CASSQEGTGADGYTF.

This clonotype was recorded at least ten times. The chain joins TRBV6-1 to TRBJ2-1, with a tentative D call TRBD1 (7 bases). The CDR3 has 14 residues. Germline V CDR1 and CDR2: MNHNS, SASEGT. V lost 8 bases, J lost 0 bases, and 11 bases lay in between. The CDR3 is CASGRDSSYNEQFF. Written as DNA, the CDR3 is TGTGCCAGCGGGCGGGACAGCTCCTACAATGAGCAGTTCTTC.

The chain employs TRBV5-4 and TRBJ2-2; D gene unclear. Germline V lookup: CDR1 SGHNT, CDR2 YYREEE (reference sequence). The V end was cut by 0 bases, the J end by 1 base, with 7 bases between. This CDR3 has 15 residues. CDR3 loop: CASSLDPLNTGELFF. The CDR3 DNA reads as TGTGCCAGCAGCTTGGACCCCTTGAACACCGGGGAGCTGTTTTTT.

About this clonotype: With a much larger clone just one base away, this may be a read error. This chain joins TRBV5-1 and TRBJ2-3; D gene unclear. The CDR3 is made up of 14 amino acids. CDR1 is SGHRS, CDR2 YFSETQ, per germline. The V end was cut by 0 bases, the J end by 4 bases, with 9 bases between. Written as DNA, the CDR3 is TGCGCCAGCAGCTTGGAACATGGTGCAGATACGCAGTATTTT. Its protein is CASSLEHGADTQYF. Full variable domain (outside the CDR3, taken from reference TRBV5-1 and TRBJ2-3): KAGVTQTPRYLIKTRGQQVTLSCSPISGHRSVSWYQQTPGQGLQFLFEYFSETQRNKGNFPGRFSGRQFSNSRSEMNVSTLELGDSALYLCASSLEHGADTQYFGPGTRLTVL.

This clonotype came up many times. The rearrangement links TRBV12-3 or TRBV12-4 to TRBJ2-6; D is uncertain. CDR3 length: 14 amino acids. V was cut by 5 bases and J by 0 bases, with 5 bases left in between. The CDR3 DNA is TGTGCCAGCAGTCGCCCCTCTGGGGCCAACGTCCTGACTTTC. This gives the protein CASSRPSGANVLTF.

This clonotype was seen ten or more times. Here the CDR3 DNA reads TGTGCCAGTAGTATGGGGGTCCGGCAGCCCCAGCATTTT. Amino acid sequence: CASSMGVRQPQHF. The rearrangement uses TRBV19 and TRBJ1-5; D is perhaps TRBD1 (5 bases). Germline lookup yields CDR1 LNHDA and CDR2 SQIVND (reference sequence). The CDR3 consists of 13 residues. Trimming removed 3 bases from V and 7 bases from J, with 10 bases in between.

This clonotype was counted ten times or more. This sequence joins TRBV5-5 and TRBJ2-2, with D possibly TRBD2 on 6 matching bases. V was trimmed by 3 bases and J by 4 bases, leaving 10 bases between them. This CDR3 region has 14 residues. Germline lookup yields CDR1 SGHKS and CDR2 YYEKEE (reference sequence). As DNA, the CDR3 is TGTGCCAGCAGCTGGCAGGGAGGCACCGGGGAGCTGTTTTTT. This gives the protein CASSWQGGTGELFF.

There are many counts of this clonotype. The chain joins TRBV7-2 to TRBJ2-3; D uncertain. The CDR3 consists of 16 residues. The V gene lost 0 bases and the J gene lost 0 bases, with 10 bases spanning the gap. CDR1 and CDR2 from the germline V gene are SGHTA and FQGNSA. The CDR3 sequence is CASSLADQSSTDTQYF. CDR3 DNA: TGTGCCAGCAGCTTAGCCGACCAGTCTAGCACAGATACGCAGTATTTT.